Listed here are 10 T cell receptor beta chains from one sample, sequenced in a study of blood T cell repertoires in COVID-19. The protocol was immunoSEQ multiplex PCR, while the TCRdb copy is restricted to in-frame clones and leaves out a portion. The repertoire holds 180,000 or so clones, with 75% to 90% as singletons. Input material: peripheral blood. The receptors were sampled from a woman in her sixties or seventies with acute or convalescent COVID-19.

V and J are TRBV9 and TRBJ1-4, with no clear D. The germline V gene has CDR1 SGDLS and CDR2 YYNGEE. The CDR3 consists of 15 residues. V was clipped by 4 bases and J by 4 bases, with 14 bases between them. This CDR3 is CASSISVANNEKLFF. The CDR3 DNA sequence: TGTGCCAGCAGCATTTCGGTCGCAAATAATGAAAAACTGTTTTTT.

This chain connects TRBV11-2 to TRBJ2-5; 11 nucleotides agree with TRBD2. The CDR3 has 16 amino acids. Trimming cost V 5 bases and J 2 bases; bases outside gene matches: 7. Germline loops: CDR1 SGHAT, CDR2 FQNNGV. For the CDR3, the DNA is TGTGCCAGCAGCATGCCGGGACTAGCGGTACAAGAGACCCAGTACTTC. Translation gives CASSMPGLAVQETQYF.

This chain uses TRBV21-1 with TRBJ2-2; the table gives TRBD2 as D, unverified against the DNA. TRBV21-1 represents a pseudogene. The CDR3 runs 16 residues. The CDR3 nucleotides read TGTGCCAGCAGCAAAGGAACTAGCGGGAGGGCTAGGGAGCTGTTTTTT. Amino acid sequence: CASSKGTSGRARELFF.

This chain joins TRBV6-6 and TRBJ2-1; a possible D gene is TRBD2 (5 bases). Per the germline V gene, CDR1 is MNHNY and CDR2 is SVGAGI (reference sequence). V was pared by 1 base and J by 10 bases, with 8 bases between. The CDR3 spans 12 residues. In nucleotides, the CDR3 is TGTGCCAGCAGTTACTACGGGGTCGAGCAGTTCTTC. Protein: CASSYYGVEQFF.

The chain recombines TRBV25-1 with TRBJ1-5; D unresolved. Deletions cut 6 bases from V and 2 bases from J, with 8 bases between. The CDR3 is made up of 13 amino acids. Germline V gene lookup returns CDR1 MGHDK and CDR2 SYGVNS. This CDR3 reads CASSAGGNQPQHF. CDR3 DNA: TGTGCCAGCAGCGCGGGAGGCAATCAGCCCCAGCATTTT. The full variable domain, rest sourced from reference TRBV25-1 and TRBJ1-5, is EADIYQTPRYLVIGTGKKITLECSQTMGHDKMYWYQQDPGMELHLIHYSYGVNSTEKGDLSSESTVSRIRTEHFPLTLESARPSHTSQYLCASSAGGNQPQHFGDGTRLSIL.

V and J are TRBV6-5 and TRBJ1-1, with D tentatively TRBD1 (5 bases). The CDR3 covers 12 residues. Germline V gives CDR1 MNHEY, CDR2 SVGAGI. V dropped 7 bases and J dropped 6 bases, with 12 bases sitting between them. DNA for the CDR3: TGTGCCAGCAATCCCGGACATTCTGAAGCTTTCTTT. The encoded protein is CASNPGHSEAFF.

On this clone itself: A junction boundary mismatches the germline segment, possibly from a read error. CDR3 sequence: CGLRDTDTQYF. The CDR3 nucleotides read TGCGGCCTGAGGGACACAGATACGCAGTATTTT. The J gene is TRBJ2-3, the V gene TRBV7-9, with a possible D match to TRBD2 (5 bases). Germline loops: CDR1 SEHNR, CDR2 FQNEAQ (reference sequence). There are 11 residues in the CDR3.

V is TRBV5-4 and J is TRBJ2-2; TRBD1 aligns across 9 bases. The CDR3 has 16 residues. Germline loops: CDR1 SGHNT, CDR2 YYREEE (reference sequence). The junction had 10 bases not matched to a gene; V was cut back by 3 bases and J by 7 bases. In nucleotides, the CDR3 is TGTGCCAGCAGCTATCTACTACAGGGGGCCGGCGGGGAGCTGTTTTTT. It encodes CASSYLLQGAGGELFF.

In its sample, this clone was seen a few times. The chain carries TRBV30 and TRBJ2-6, with 7 bases that match TRBD1. CDR1 is GTSNPN, CDR2 SVGIG, per germline (reference sequence). The CDR3 has 16 amino acids. V shed 2 bases, J shed 2 bases, and the junction held 6 bases outside the gene matches. In DNA form, the CDR3 reads TGTGCCTGGAGTTTGGGCAGGGGGACTGGGGCCAACGTCCTGACTTTC. Its translation is CAWSLGRGTGANVLTF.

The chain has TRBV28 and TRBJ2-3, with D maybe TRBD2 (5 bases). Per the germline V gene, CDR1 is MDHEN and CDR2 is SYDVKM. The V end lost 6 bases, the J end lost 7 bases, and 17 bases lay between the germline ends. The CDR3 contains 14 residues. The CDR3 region has the DNA TGTGCCAGCAGCCCCTCTGGGCTAGCATATACGCAGTATTTT. Protein: CASSPSGLAYTQYF.